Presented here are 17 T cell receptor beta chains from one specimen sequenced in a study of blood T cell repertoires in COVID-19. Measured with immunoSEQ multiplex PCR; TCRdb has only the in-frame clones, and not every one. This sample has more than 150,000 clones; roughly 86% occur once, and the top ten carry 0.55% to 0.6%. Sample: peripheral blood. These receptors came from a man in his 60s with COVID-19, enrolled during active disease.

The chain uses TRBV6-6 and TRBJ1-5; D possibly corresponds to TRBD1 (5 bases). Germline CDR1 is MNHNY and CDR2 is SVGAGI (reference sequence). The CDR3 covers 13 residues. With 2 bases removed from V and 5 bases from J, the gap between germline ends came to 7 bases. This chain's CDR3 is CASSYPQDQPQHF. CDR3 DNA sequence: TGTGCCAGCAGTTACCCACAGGATCAGCCCCAGCATTTT.

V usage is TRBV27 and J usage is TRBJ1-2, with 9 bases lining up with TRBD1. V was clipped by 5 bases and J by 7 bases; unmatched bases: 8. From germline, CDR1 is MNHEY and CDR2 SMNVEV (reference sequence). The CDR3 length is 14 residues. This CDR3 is CASSARQGGAGYTF. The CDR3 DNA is TGTGCCAGCAGTGCACGACAGGGGGGAGCTGGCTACACCTTC.

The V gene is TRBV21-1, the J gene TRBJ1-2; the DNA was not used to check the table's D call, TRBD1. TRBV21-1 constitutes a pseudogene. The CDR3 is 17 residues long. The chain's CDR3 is CASSALLRQGETYGYTF. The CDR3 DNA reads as TGTGCCAGCAGCGCTCTCCTCAGACAGGGGGAGACCTATGGCTACACCTTC.

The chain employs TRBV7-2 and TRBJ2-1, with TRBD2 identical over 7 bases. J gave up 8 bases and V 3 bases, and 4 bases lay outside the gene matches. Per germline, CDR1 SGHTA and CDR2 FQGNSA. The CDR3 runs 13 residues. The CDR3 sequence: CASSLTSLHEQFF. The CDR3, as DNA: TGTGCCAGCAGCTTGACTAGCCTGCATGAGCAGTTCTTC.

This CDR3 is CATSGWAGLNSYNEQFF. The CDR3 DNA sequence: TGTGCCACCAGTGGTTGGGCAGGGCTTAACTCCTACAATGAGCAGTTCTTC. This chain connects TRBV24-1 to TRBJ2-1, with D possibly being TRBD1 (5 bases). V was shortened by 5 bases and J by 0 bases, with 16 bases between the two germline ends. Germline loops: CDR1 KGHDR, CDR2 SFDVKD. The length of the CDR3 is 17 residues.

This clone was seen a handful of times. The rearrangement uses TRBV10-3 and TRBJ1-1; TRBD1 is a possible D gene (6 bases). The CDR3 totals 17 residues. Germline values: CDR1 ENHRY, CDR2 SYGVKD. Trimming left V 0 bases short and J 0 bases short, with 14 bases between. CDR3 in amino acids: CAISESPGAGVNTEAFF. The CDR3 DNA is TGTGCCATCAGTGAGTCGCCAGGGGCGGGGGTGAACACTGAAGCTTTCTTT.

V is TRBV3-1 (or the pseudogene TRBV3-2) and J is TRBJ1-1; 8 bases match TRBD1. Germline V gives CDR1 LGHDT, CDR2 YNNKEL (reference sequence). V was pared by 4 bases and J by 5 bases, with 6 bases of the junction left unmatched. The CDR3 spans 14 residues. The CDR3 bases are TGTGCCAGCAGCCCCAGGGGGCTGCGAACTGAAGCTTTCTTT. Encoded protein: CASSPRGLRTEAFF.

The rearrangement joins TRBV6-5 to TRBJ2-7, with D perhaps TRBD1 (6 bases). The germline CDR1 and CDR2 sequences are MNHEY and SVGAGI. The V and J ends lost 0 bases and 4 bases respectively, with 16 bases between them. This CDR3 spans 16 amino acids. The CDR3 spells CASSYSAGVTGYEQYF. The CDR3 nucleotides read TGTGCCAGCAGTTACTCGGCAGGGGTAACTGGGTACGAGCAGTACTTC.

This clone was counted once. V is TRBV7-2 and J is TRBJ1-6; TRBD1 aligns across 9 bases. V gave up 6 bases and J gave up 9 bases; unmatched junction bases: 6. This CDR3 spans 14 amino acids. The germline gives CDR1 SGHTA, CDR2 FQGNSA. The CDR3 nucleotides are TGTGCCAGCAGAACAGGGGGCGGCGGTTCACCCCTCCACTTT. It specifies CASRTGGGGSPLHF. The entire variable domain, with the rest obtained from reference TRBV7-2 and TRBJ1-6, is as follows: GAGVSQSPSNKVTEKGKDVELRCDPISGHTALYWYRQSLGQGLEFLIYFQGNSAPDKSGLPSDRFSAERTGGSVSTLTIQRTQQEDSAVYLCASRTGGGGSPLHFGNGTRLTVT.

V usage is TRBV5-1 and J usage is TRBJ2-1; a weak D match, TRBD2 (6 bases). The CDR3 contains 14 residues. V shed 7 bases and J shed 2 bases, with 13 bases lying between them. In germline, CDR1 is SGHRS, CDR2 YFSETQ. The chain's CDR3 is CASRPLATYNEQFF. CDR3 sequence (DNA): TGCGCCAGCCGTCCCCTAGCGACCTACAATGAGCAGTTCTTC.

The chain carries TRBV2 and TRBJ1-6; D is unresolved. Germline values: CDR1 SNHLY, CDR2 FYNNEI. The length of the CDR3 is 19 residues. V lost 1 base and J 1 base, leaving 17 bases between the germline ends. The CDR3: CASSEERIGGLSYNSPLHF. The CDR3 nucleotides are TGTGCCAGCAGTGAAGAAAGGATAGGAGGGCTTTCCTATAATTCACCCCTCCACTTT.

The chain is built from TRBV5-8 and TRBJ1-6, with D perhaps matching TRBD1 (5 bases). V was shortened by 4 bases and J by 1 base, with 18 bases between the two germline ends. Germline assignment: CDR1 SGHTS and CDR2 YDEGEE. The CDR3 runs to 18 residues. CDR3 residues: CASSIGPSKGSYNSPLHF. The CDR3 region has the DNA TGTGCCAGCAGCATCGGGCCCTCCAAGGGGTCCTATAATTCACCCCTCCACTTT. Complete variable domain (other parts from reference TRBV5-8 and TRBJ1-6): EAGVTQSPTHLIKTRGQQATLRCSPISGHTSVYWYQQALGLGLQFLLWYDEGEERNRGNFPPRFSGRQFPNYSSELNVNALELEDSALYLCASSIGPSKGSYNSPLHFGNGTRLTVT.

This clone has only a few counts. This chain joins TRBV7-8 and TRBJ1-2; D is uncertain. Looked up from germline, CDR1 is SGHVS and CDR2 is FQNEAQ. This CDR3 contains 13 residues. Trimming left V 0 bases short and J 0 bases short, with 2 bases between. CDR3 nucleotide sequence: TGTGCCAGCAGCTTAGCCACTAACTATGGCTACACCTTC. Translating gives CASSLATNYGYTF.

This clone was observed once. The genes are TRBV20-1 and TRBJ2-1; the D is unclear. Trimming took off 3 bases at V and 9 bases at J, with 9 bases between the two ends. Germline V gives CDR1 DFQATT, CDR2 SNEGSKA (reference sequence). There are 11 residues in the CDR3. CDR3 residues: CSARQTTEQFF. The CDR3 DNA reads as TGCAGTGCTAGGCAAACTACTGAGCAGTTCTTC.

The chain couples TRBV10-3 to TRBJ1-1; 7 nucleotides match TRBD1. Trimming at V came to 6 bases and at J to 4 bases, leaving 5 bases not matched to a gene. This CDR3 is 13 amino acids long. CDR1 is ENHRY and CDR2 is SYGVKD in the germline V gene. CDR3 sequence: CAIRRQGGTEAFF. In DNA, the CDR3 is TGTGCCATCAGACGACAGGGAGGCACTGAAGCTTTCTTT.

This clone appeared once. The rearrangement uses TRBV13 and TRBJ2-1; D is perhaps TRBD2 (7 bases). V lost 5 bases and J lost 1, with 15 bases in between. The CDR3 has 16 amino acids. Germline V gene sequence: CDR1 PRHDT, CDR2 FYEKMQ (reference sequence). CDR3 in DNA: TGTGCCAGCAGCCGTGTCCGGGGGGCGTCCTACAATGAGCAGTTCTTC. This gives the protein CASSRVRGASYNEQFF.

In DNA, the CDR3 is TGTGCCAGCAGCGCCCTGGACAGCCTTTTAGGGGATGAGCAGTTCTTC. Amino acid sequence: CASSALDSLLGDEQFF. The chain employs TRBV5-4 and TRBJ2-1; D is possibly TRBD1 (6 bases). This CDR3 comprises 16 residues. Deletions cut 4 bases from V and 8 bases from J, with 22 bases between. Germline V gives CDR1 SGHNT, CDR2 YYREEE (reference sequence).